This entry concerns a single T cell receptor (beta chain). Its antigen remains unidentified. Through template switching, a universal primer site was introduced, and the cDNA contained unique molecular identifiers. TCRdb passed the 5' RACE reads through MiXCR, listing each CDR3 protein once. The table lists 520,000 or so distinct CDR3 sequences, around 20% of them singletons. The sample belongs to a study of identical twins. Notes on the study in general: Twins' surplus sharing was weaker for beta out-of-frame sequences.

Germline lookup yields CDR1 DFQATT and CDR2 SNEGSKA (reference sequence). Germline trimming cut 1 base from V and 8 bases from J; bases unmatched to any gene: 12. The CDR3 has 16 amino acids. These same records also appear under a second study, on T cells expressing NK-cell markers. That source adds: Of the CD8+ T cell pool in over 5 donors, roughly 1.0-8% was accounted for by dominant NKG2C+ clonotypes. One observes that, in a handful of donors, these clonotypes were also the leading ones within the CD3+CD56-NKG2C+ fraction.

The gene calls are TRBV20-1 and TRBJ2-1, with 9 bases that match TRBD2. Sequenced input: CD4+ T cells sorted from blood. The receptor was isolated from a woman aged 18-29 years in good health. The CDR3 sequence is CSARGPTSGPRDEQFF. CDR3 nucleotides: TGCAGTGCTAGAGGGCCGACTAGCGGCCCCAGGGATGAGCAGTTCTTC.